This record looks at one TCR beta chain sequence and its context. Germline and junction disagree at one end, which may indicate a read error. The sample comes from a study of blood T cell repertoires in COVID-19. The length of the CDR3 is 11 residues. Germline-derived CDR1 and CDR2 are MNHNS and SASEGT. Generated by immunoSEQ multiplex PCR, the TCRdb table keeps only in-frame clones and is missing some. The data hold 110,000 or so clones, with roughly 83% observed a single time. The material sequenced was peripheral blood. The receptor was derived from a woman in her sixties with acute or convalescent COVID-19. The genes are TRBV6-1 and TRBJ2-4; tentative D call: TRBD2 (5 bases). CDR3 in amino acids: CASSEEEADCF. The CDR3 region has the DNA TGTGCCAGCAGTGAAGAAGAGGCGGACTGCTTC.